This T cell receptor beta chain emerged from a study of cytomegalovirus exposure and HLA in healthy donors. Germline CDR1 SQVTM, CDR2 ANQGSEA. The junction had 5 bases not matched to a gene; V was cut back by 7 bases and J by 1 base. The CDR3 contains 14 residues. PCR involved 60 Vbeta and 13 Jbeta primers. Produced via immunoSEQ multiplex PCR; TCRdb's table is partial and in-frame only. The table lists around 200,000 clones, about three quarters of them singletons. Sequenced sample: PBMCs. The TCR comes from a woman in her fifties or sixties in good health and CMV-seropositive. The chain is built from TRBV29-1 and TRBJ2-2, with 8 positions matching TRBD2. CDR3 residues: CSGRGLENTGELFF. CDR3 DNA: TGCAGCGGGAGGGGACTAGAGAACACCGGGGAGCTGTTTTTT.